One sample yielded the 18 T cell receptor beta chains listed below, sequenced in a study of early T cells in non-severe SARS-CoV-2 infection. TCRdb re-called the 5' RACE reads with MiXCR, one entry per CDR3 protein. The sample gives 60,000 to 90,000 distinct CDR3 sequences, about 16% of which show up once; 2.5% to 3% is in the top ten. Sequencing was done on a sample of whole blood. Receptor source: an adult who was a healthcare worker with PCR-confirmed SARS-CoV-2 infection or an uninfected control (not recorded which).

This chain connects TRBV19 to TRBJ1-2; D is uncertain. Germline V gene data show CDR1 as LNHDA and CDR2 as SQIVND (reference sequence). This CDR3 comprises 12 residues. Trimming shortened V by 5 bases and J by 5 bases, and 9 bases separated the two germline ends. Written as DNA, the CDR3 is TGTGCCAGTAGTCAGGCCCCTTATGGCTACACCTTC. Amino acid sequence: CASSQAPYGYTF.

At least ten counts were recorded for this clonotype. The chain carries TRBV6-5 and TRBJ2-2; TRBD2 agrees at 15 bases. V shed 6 bases and J 4 bases; nucleotides not matched to a gene: 9. The CDR3 contains 18 residues. Germline V CDR1 and CDR2: MNHEY, SVGAGI. The DNA for the CDR3 is TGTGCCAGCAGCAGGGGGACTAGCGGGGGGCCGAGCACCGGGGAGCTGTTTTTT. Encoded protein: CASSRGTSGGPSTGELFF.

This clonotype was detected a few times. The genes are TRBV5-5 and TRBJ2-5; D gene ambiguous. With 0 bases removed from V and 1 base from J, the gap between germline ends came to 7 bases. Germline V gene lookup returns CDR1 SGHKS and CDR2 YYEKEE (reference sequence). CDR3 length: 14 amino acids. CDR3 amino acids: CASSLVQRQETQYF. In DNA, the CDR3 is TGTGCCAGCAGCTTGGTCCAGCGCCAAGAGACCCAGTACTTC.

The J gene is TRBJ2-6, the V gene TRBV28; 9 bases agree with TRBD1. Germline trimming cut 5 bases from V and 0 bases from J; bases unmatched to any gene: 8. Germline CDR1 is MDHEN and CDR2 is SYDVKM. The CDR3 runs to 18 residues. CDR3 protein: CASSASGTGNSGANVLTF. The CDR3 coding sequence is TGTGCCAGCAGTGCATCCGGGACAGGGAACTCTGGGGCCAACGTCCTGACTTTC. Together with reference TRBV28 and TRBJ2-6, the CDR3 gives the full variable domain: DVKVTQSSRYLVKRTGEKVFLECVQDMDHENMFWYRQDPGLGLRLIYFSYDVKMKEKGDIPEGYSVSREKKERFSLILESASTNQTSMYLCASSASGTGNSGANVLTFGAGSRLTVL.

This chain joins TRBV30 and TRBJ2-1; no clear D. Germline lookup yields CDR1 GTSNPN and CDR2 SVGIG (reference sequence). Trimming took 2 bases from V and 0 from J, leaving 8 bases between them. The CDR3 length is 14 residues. CDR3 nucleotides: TGTGCCTGGAGTCGGTGGAGCTCCTACAATGAGCAGTTCTTC. It encodes CAWSRWSSYNEQFF.

This clonotype was counted a few times. CDR3 amino acids: CASSEARVTQPQHF. The CDR3 DNA sequence: TGTGCCAGCAGTGAAGCGCGCGTCACCCAGCCCCAGCATTTT. The chain uses TRBV2 and TRBJ1-5; D uncertain. V shed 0 bases and J shed 7 bases, with 10 bases lying between them. The CDR3 has 14 amino acids. CDR1 and CDR2 (germline): SNHLY, FYNNEI.

The chain recombines TRBV5-1 with TRBJ1-3; D not certain. Trimming stripped 0 bases from V and 2 bases from J, with 12 bases between. CDR1 SGHRS and CDR2 YFSETQ come from the germline V gene. The CDR3 runs 16 residues. The CDR3 spells CASSLEDVSTGNTIYF. DNA of the CDR3: TGCGCCAGCAGCTTGGAGGACGTGTCAACTGGAAACACCATATATTTT.

This chain connects TRBV20-1 to TRBJ2-7, with D perhaps TRBD1 or TRBD2 (6 bases each). The germline CDR1 and CDR2 sequences are DFQATT and SNEGSKA (reference sequence). This CDR3 region has 15 residues. The V and J ends lost 3 bases and 4 bases respectively, with 19 bases between them. CDR3: CSASHTLGGGYEQYF. CDR3 nucleotide sequence: TGCAGTGCTAGCCACACTTTGGGGGGCGGTTACGAGCAGTACTTC.

V usage is TRBV3-1 and J usage is TRBJ2-7, with a possible D match to TRBD1 (5 bases). The germline CDR1 and CDR2 sequences are LGHDT and YNNKEL (reference sequence). V was clipped by 6 bases and J by 2 bases, with 20 bases between them. CDR3 length: 16 amino acids. In DNA form, the CDR3 reads TGTGCCAGCAGTCGAGTTGGGGCAGCTTCGACCTACGAGCAGTACTTC. Translated: CASSRVGAASTYEQYF.

This clonotype appeared many times. The chain recombines TRBV12-3 or TRBV12-4 with TRBJ1-6; D uncertain. The CDR3 extends over 12 amino acids. V gave up 4 bases and J gave up 7 bases, with 5 bases separating them. CDR3 DNA sequence: TGTGCCAGCAGTTCGCCCAATTCACCCCTCCACTTT. Translation: CASSSPNSPLHF.

This chain uses TRBV12-5 with TRBJ2-3; possible D gene TRBD1, 5 bases. Germline assignment: CDR1 LGHNT and CDR2 FRNRAP. The CDR3 has 18 amino acids. Trimming cost V 0 bases and J 2 bases, with 18 bases left between them. The CDR3 region has the DNA TGTGCTAGTGGTTTGGTAGAAAAGGACAAGGTCCCCACAGATACGCAGTATTTT. Translation gives CASGLVEKDKVPTDTQYF.

The V gene is TRBV7-6, the J gene TRBJ2-5; D uncertain. Deletions cut 4 bases from V and 2 bases from J, with 17 bases between. This CDR3 comprises 16 residues. Germline CDR1 reads SGHVS; CDR2 reads FNYEAQ. CDR3 residues: CASSSRVQSFQETQYF. As DNA, the CDR3 is TGTGCCAGCAGCTCCCGGGTCCAAAGTTTTCAAGAGACCCAGTACTTC.

Only a few counts were recorded for this clonotype. The rearrangement links TRBV7-9 to TRBJ2-1, with TRBD2 identical over 11 bases. The CDR3 runs 14 residues. The germline V gene has CDR1 SEHNR and CDR2 FQNEAQ (reference sequence). Trimming removed 7 bases from V and 8 bases from J; junction bases left unmatched: 7. CDR3 DNA: TGTGCCAGCACGCTTAGCGGGGGGGCCTATGAGCAGTTCTTC. Its protein is CASTLSGGAYEQFF. The full variable domain, with the rest looked up from reference TRBV7-9 and TRBJ2-1, is DTGVSQNPRHKITKRGQNVTFRCDPISEHNRLYWYRQTLGQGPEFLTYFQNEAQLEKSRLLSDRFSAERPKGSFSTLEIQRTEQGDSAMYLCASTLSGGAYEQFFGPGTRLTVL.

This clonotype occurred a few times. This CDR3 is CASKAEQTQYF. The CDR3 region has the DNA TGTGCCAGCAAGGCAGAACAAACCCAGTACTTC. The J gene is TRBJ2-5, the V gene TRBV2; unclear D gene. The CDR3 extends over 11 amino acids. Germline-derived CDR1 and CDR2 are SNHLY and FYNNEI. Between the trimmed V and J ends, which lost 7 bases and 8 bases, there was a span of 11 bases.

This clonotype was counted between two and nine times. V gene TRBV29-1 combines with J gene TRBJ1-1; weak D call: TRBD1 (5 bases). The CDR3 extends over 12 amino acids. Germline assignment: CDR1 SQVTM and CDR2 ANQGSEA. V shed 6 bases and J shed 2 bases, with 10 bases lying between them. CDR3 amino acids: CSVKQENTEAFF. CDR3 bases: TGCAGCGTGAAACAGGAAAACACTGAAGCTTTCTTT.

This clonotype was detected ten times or more. The chain combines TRBV12-2 with TRBJ2-7. TRBV12-2 is annotated as a pseudogene. The CDR3 covers 17 residues. The CDR3 sequence: CASRLDWAMRNTYEQYF. The CDR3 nucleotides read TGTGCAAGTCGCTTAGATTGGGCTATGAGGAACACCTACGAGCAGTACTTC.

This clonotype was observed at least ten times. The rearrangement joins TRBV20-1 to TRBJ2-7, with 9 positions matching TRBD2. Germline CDR1 is DFQATT and CDR2 is SNEGSKA (reference sequence). Losses at the gene ends were 1 base for V and 3 bases for J; bases not matched to a gene: 4. This CDR3 contains 14 residues. CDR3 protein: CSARGGLADYEQYF. CDR3 DNA sequence: TGCAGTGCTAGAGGGGGACTAGCCGACTACGAGCAGTACTTC.

This clonotype was counted only a few times. The V call is TRBV20-1, the J call TRBJ1-2; D perhaps matches TRBD1 (5 bases). CDR1 and CDR2 from the germline V gene are DFQATT and SNEGSKA (reference sequence). This CDR3 comprises 15 residues. V gave up 0 bases and J gave up 4 bases, with 15 bases separating them. The CDR3 nucleotides read TGCAGTGCTAGAGATTTCGGGGGAGGAAGCTATGGCTACACCTTC. Its translation: CSARDFGGGSYGYTF.